This entry is about one T cell receptor beta chain. The time point was: blood 2 weeks post-SBRT. Treatment denoted: 15 Gy SBRT to primary tumor, nephrectomy 4 weeks later. These data come from a study of radiation and T cells in renal cell carcinoma. Using immunoSEQ multiplex PCR, the repertoire was profiled, and TCRdb retains in-frame clones only, with some absent. The data hold about 47,000 clones, with more than 80% observed a single time. The TCR was taken from a woman aged 70-85 years with renal cell carcinoma. The source was blood, collected from a patient whose treatment included radiotherapy and nephrectomy.

CDR3 loop: CASSQGTSGRAETQYF. The CDR3 nucleotides read TGCGCCAGCAGCCAGGGGACTAGCGGGAGGGCAGAGACCCAGTACTTC. The chain couples TRBV4-3 to TRBJ2-5; 16 nucleotides match TRBD2. This CDR3 is built from 16 residues. The junction had 2 bases not matched to a gene; V was cut back by 3 bases and J by 4 bases. The germline V gene encodes CDR1 LGHNA and CDR2 YSLEER.